Shown below are 3 T cell receptor beta chains from a single sample sequenced in a study of T cells in Graves' hyperthyroidism and ophthalmopathy. TCR beta CDR3 regions were amplified from RNA. The TCR CDR3 was amplified in a first-round RT-PCR using the HTBI primer set. TCRdb re-analysed the multiplex PCR reads in MiXCR, keeping a single row per CDR3 protein. The profile covers more than 350,000 distinct CDR3 sequences, with around 13% appearing a single time and roughly a fifth taken by the ten largest. Sequencing was performed on blood. The origin of the receptors is a woman aged 25 to 39 with Graves' ophthalmopathy.

The chain is built from TRBV10-3 and TRBJ2-2, with 9 bases that match TRBD1. J gave up 3 bases and V 4 bases, and 12 bases lay outside the gene matches. The CDR3 runs to 18 residues. CDR1 is ENHRY and CDR2 is SYGVKD in the germline V gene. CDR3 protein: CAISGRDRVPDDTGELFF. DNA of the CDR3: TGTGCCATCAGTGGCCGGGACAGGGTTCCAGACGACACCGGGGAGCTGTTTTTT.

At least ten counts were recorded for this clonotype. The rearrangement joins TRBV7-2 to TRBJ1-3; unclear D gene. Per the germline V gene, CDR1 is SGHTA and CDR2 is FQGNSA. This CDR3 region has 17 residues. V lost 2 bases and J 0 bases, leaving 14 bases between the germline ends. The CDR3 DNA reads TGTGCCAGCAGCTTACTCTCAGGACGGTTCTCTGGAAACACCATATATTTT. This gives the protein CASSLLSGRFSGNTIYF.

The chain combines TRBV12-3 or TRBV12-4 with TRBJ2-3; D gene uncertain. The CDR3 extends over 14 amino acids. V lost 8 bases to trimming and J lost 5 bases, with 17 bases between them. CDR3 protein: CASSRISVGDTQYF. Here the CDR3 DNA reads TGTGCCAGCTCCAGGATTTCCGTTGGAGATACGCAGTATTTT.